A single T cell receptor (beta chain) is shown here with its context. The CDR3 is made up of 13 amino acids. Per the germline V gene, CDR1 is MDHEN and CDR2 is SYDVKM. V was trimmed by 5 bases and J by 14 bases, leaving 16 bases between them. These data belong to a study of radiotherapy plus CTLA-4 blockade in lung cancer. TCRdb's copy holds only in-frame clones and misses some; the assay was immunoSEQ multiplex PCR. The sample lists 45,000 to 55,000 clones, 70% to 80% occurring once. Here the sequenced sample was peripheral blood, taken from a patient treated with radiotherapy plus ipilimumab. The V gene is TRBV28, the J gene TRBJ1-6; the D gene is possibly TRBD1 (5 bases). The sequence was obtained from a human donor with non-small cell lung cancer who had stable disease on radiotherapy plus ipilimumab. The CDR3 DNA sequence: TGTGCCAGCAGTGGGGGGGTGGTAGTGGCCCTCCACTTT. Translated, it gives CASSGGVVVALHF.